The source of this T cell receptor beta chain is a study of identical twins. Study findings and constraints: Those out-of-frame alpha sequences shared by twins showed an excess of low generation probability.

With regard to this clonotype: Its antigen remains unidentified.

The V gene end was trimmed by 3 bases and the J gene end by 4 bases; junction bases not matched to a gene: 8. The length of the CDR3 is 16 residues. TCRdb reprocessed the 5' RACE reads via MiXCR and lists one record per CDR3 protein. Of fewer than 900,000 distinct CDR3 sequences listed, 15% to 20% were seen once; the top ten hold 13%. The same sample was also used in a study of T cells expressing NK-cell markers. That investigation notes: With an anti-gamma-delta TCR antibody, sorting in several experiments was kept to alpha-beta TCR T cells.

The origin of this receptor is a woman in her late teens or twenties in good health. Sequencing was done on a sample of PBMCs. The rearrangement uses TRBV12-3 or TRBV12-4 and TRBJ2-5; 10 bases fit TRBD1. Written as DNA, the CDR3 is TGTGCCAGCAGTTTCTGGGGGACAGGGGAGCGAGAGACCCAGTACTTC. Protein product: CASSFWGTGERETQYF.